These 11 T cell receptor beta chains were sequenced from one sample in a study of blood T cell repertoires in COVID-19. The data were produced by immunoSEQ multiplex PCR, yet TCRdb's version contains in-frame clones alone and is incomplete. The sample has some 20,000 clones; about 81% are singletons. Sequenced material: peripheral blood. These receptors were taken from a man between 60 and 70 years old with acute or convalescent COVID-19.

Only one count was recorded for this clone. The rearrangement links TRBV12-3 or TRBV12-4 to TRBJ1-5; D unclear. The CDR3 totals 11 residues. The ends were cut back, 3 bases at V and 10 bases at J, with 7 bases in the middle. The CDR3 loop reads CASSFEGPQHF. The CDR3 DNA follows: TGTGCCAGCAGTTTCGAGGGACCCCAGCATTTT.

The chain links TRBV5-6 to TRBJ2-7, with TRBD2 matching 7 bases. V shed 4 bases, J shed 3 bases, and the junction held 19 bases outside the gene matches. This CDR3 spans 18 amino acids. Germline V gene data show CDR1 as SGHDT and CDR2 as YYEEEE. This CDR3 is CASSPRGVGLASLYEQYF. CDR3 nucleotides: TGTGCCAGCAGCCCCCGGGGGGTCGGGCTAGCATCCCTCTACGAGCAGTACTTC.

On this clone: Mismatch with germline at one junction end may stem from a read error. This chain uses TRBV4-1 with TRBJ1-3, with D possibly matching TRBD1 (5 bases). The CDR3 is 16 amino acids. The germline gives CDR1 MGHRA, CDR2 YSYEKL. The CDR3 bases are TGCGCCAGCAGCAAAGAAGGAGGGGCCCAGGTAAACACCATATATTTT. Translating it yields CASSKEGGAQVNTIYF.

The chain couples TRBV28 to TRBJ2-3; 10 bases fit TRBD2. V lost 8 bases to trimming and J lost 4 bases; unmatched junction nucleotides: 6. The CDR3 has 14 amino acids. From germline, CDR1 is MDHEN and CDR2 SYDVKM. CDR3 nucleotide sequence: TGTGCCAGCGGAACTAGCGGGGTCTCAGATACGCAGTATTTT. It is translated as CASGTSGVSDTQYF.

This clone appeared once. The gene calls are TRBV7-2 and TRBJ1-1; D gene unclear. The CDR3 length is 13 residues. V shed 2 bases and J shed 1 base, with 5 bases lying between them. Germline V lookup: CDR1 SGHTA, CDR2 FQGNSA. CDR3 in DNA: TGTGCCAGCAGCTTAATTCGGAACACTGAAGCTTTCTTT. It translates to CASSLIRNTEAFF.

V gene TRBV21-1 combines with J gene TRBJ1-1. TRBV21-1 is described as a pseudogene. The CDR3 covers 15 residues. The CDR3 region has the DNA TGTGCCAGCAGCAAAGTCCCGGGAGAGGGCACTGAAGCTTTCTTT. It yields the protein CASSKVPGEGTEAFF.

The V gene is TRBV2, the J gene TRBJ1-1; D call uncertain. The CDR3 is 13 residues long. V lost 7 bases to trimming and J lost 2 bases, with 11 bases between them. CDR1 and CDR2 from the germline V gene are SNHLY and FYNNEI. The CDR3 reads CASKAGVNTEAFF. The DNA of the CDR3 is TGTGCCAGCAAGGCGGGCGTTAACACTGAAGCTTTCTTT.

The chain is built from TRBV10-3 and TRBJ2-7; 7 bases match TRBD2. Germline values: CDR1 ENHRY, CDR2 SYGVKD. The CDR3 covers 13 residues. Trimming cost V 2 bases and J 5 bases; bases outside gene matches: 3. The CDR3 sequence: CAISEPGRDEQYF. DNA for the CDR3: TGTGCCATCAGTGAGCCGGGGAGGGACGAGCAGTACTTC.

The chain has TRBV27 and TRBJ2-4; 9 bases align to TRBD2. V trimming: 5 bases; J trimming: 6 bases; junction bases outside the gene matches: 8. Germline CDR1 and CDR2: MNHEY and SMNVEV (reference sequence). The CDR3 totals 15 residues. The CDR3, as DNA: TGTGCCAGCAGTGGGTCAGCGGGGGGCCTAAACATTCAGTACTTC. It specifies CASSGSAGGLNIQYF.

The CDR3 reads CASSHLVAEGTTNEQFF. CDR3 sequence (DNA): TGTGCCAGTAGTCACCTGGTGGCGGAGGGGACTACCAATGAGCAGTTCTTC. V is TRBV19 and J is TRBJ2-1, with 7 bases matching TRBD2. Germline CDR1 LNHDA, CDR2 SQIVND (reference sequence). The CDR3 has 17 residues. The junction had 16 bases not matched to a gene; V was cut back by 5 bases and J by 6 bases.

The rearrangement uses TRBV18 and TRBJ2-3, with TRBD2 matching over 9 bases. The J segment lost 6 bases and the V segment lost 0 bases, leaving 10 bases of the junction unmatched. The CDR3 has 17 residues. CDR1 KGHSH and CDR2 LQKENI come from the germline V gene. The CDR3 region has the DNA TGTGCCAGCTCACCACCCCAGCGGGGGGACCTGGGGGATACGCAGTATTTT. This codes for CASSPPQRGDLGDTQYF.